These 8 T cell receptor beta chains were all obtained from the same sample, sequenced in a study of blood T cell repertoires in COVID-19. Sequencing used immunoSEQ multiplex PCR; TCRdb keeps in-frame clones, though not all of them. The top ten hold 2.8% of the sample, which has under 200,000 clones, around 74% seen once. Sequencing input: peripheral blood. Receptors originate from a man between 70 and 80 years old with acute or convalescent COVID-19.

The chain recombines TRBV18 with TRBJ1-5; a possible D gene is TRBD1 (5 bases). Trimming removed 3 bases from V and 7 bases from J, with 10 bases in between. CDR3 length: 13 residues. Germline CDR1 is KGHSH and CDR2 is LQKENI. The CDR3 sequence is CASSPTQDQPQHF. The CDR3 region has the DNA TGTGCCAGCTCACCTACACAGGACCAGCCCCAGCATTTT.

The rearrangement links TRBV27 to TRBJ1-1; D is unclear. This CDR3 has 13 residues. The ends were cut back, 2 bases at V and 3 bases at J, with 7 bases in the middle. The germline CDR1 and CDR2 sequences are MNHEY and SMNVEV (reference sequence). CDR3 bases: TGTGCCAGCAGTTTAGACATCGACACTGAAGCTTTCTTT. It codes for CASSLDIDTEAFF.

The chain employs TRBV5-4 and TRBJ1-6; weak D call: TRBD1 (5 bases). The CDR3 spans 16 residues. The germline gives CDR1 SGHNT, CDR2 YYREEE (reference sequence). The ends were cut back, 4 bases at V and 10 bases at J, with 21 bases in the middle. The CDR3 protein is CASSPTPTSGNSPLHF. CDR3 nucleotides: TGTGCCAGCAGCCCCACACCCACGTCAGGGAACTCACCCCTCCACTTT.

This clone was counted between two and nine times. CDR3 coding DNA: TGTGCCAGCAGCTTAGAGAGAGGTGGGGCTAGCGGTCCGGGTGAGCAGTTCTTC. Encoded protein: CASSLERGGASGPGEQFF. The rearrangement uses TRBV7-9 and TRBJ2-1; 7 positions match TRBD2. Germline V gives CDR1 SEHNR, CDR2 FQNEAQ (reference sequence). The J segment lost 9 bases and the V segment lost 1 base, leaving 18 bases of the junction unmatched. The CDR3 consists of 18 residues.

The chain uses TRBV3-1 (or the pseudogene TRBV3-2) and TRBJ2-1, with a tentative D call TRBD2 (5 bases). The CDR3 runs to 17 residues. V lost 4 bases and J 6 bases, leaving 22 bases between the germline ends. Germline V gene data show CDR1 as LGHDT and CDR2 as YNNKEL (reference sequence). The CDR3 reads CASSPRVLKRTPNEQFF. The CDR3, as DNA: TGTGCCAGCAGCCCGCGGGTTTTGAAAAGGACCCCCAATGAGCAGTTCTTC.

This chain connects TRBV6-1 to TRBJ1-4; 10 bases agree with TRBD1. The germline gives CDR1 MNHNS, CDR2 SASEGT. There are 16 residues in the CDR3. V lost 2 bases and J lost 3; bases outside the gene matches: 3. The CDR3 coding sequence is TGTGCCAGCAGTGAACGACAGGGGGCAGCTAATGAAAAACTGTTTTTT. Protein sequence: CASSERQGAANEKLFF.

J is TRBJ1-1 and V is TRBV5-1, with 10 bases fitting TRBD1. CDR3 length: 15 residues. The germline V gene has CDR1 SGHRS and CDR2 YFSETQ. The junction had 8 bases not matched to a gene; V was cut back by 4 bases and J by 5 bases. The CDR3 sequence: CASSPTGGARTEAFF. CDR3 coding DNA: TGCGCCAGCAGCCCGACAGGGGGCGCGCGGACTGAAGCTTTCTTT.

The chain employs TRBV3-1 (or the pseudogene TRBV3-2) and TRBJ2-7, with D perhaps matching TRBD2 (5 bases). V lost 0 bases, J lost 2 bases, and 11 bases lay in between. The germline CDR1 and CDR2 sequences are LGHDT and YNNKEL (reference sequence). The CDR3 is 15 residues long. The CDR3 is CASSQDGYSAYEQYF. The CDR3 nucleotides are TGTGCCAGCAGCCAAGATGGCTATAGCGCCTACGAGCAGTACTTC.